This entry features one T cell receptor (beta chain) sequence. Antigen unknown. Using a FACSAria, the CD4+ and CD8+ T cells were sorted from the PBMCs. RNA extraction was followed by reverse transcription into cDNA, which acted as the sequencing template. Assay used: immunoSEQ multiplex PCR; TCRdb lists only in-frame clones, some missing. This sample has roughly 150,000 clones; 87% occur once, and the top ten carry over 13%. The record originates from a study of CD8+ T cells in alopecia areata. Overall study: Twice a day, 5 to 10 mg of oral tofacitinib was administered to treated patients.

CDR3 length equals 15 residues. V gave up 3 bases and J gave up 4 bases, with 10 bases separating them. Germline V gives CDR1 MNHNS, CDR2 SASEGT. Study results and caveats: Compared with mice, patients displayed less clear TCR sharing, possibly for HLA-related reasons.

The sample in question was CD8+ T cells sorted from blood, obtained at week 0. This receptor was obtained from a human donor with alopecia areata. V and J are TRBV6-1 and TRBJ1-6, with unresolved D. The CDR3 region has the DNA TGTGCCAGCAGTGATACAGCCCCGTATAATTCACCCCTCCACTTT. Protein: CASSDTAPYNSPLHF.